This T cell receptor (beta chain) came from a study of cytomegalovirus exposure and HLA in healthy donors. Whole-study results and caveats: According to the study, approximately 150 TCR beta chains were cytomegalovirus-associated. Clonal expansion, a later analysis showed, was greater in HLA-associated TCR beta chains than in equally common others. By HLA locus, TCR association rates varied in a later analysis, with DRB1 showing the most and HLA-C the fewest.

CDR1 and CDR2 (germline): SGHVS, FQNEAQ. V shed 1 base, J shed 2 bases, and the junction held 8 bases outside the gene matches. There are 16 residues in the CDR3. Amplification used 60 Vbeta primers and 13 Jbeta primers. Per the original data handling: About 11 million of the 80 million or so unique TCR beta chains counted in a later analysis were shared. The assay was immunoSEQ multiplex PCR, and TCRdb's table has in-frame clones only and misses some. V, J and clone size are taken as reported in that table, and D and trimming were inferred from the DNA itself. There are 110,000 or so clones in the sample; about 80% occur only once, and roughly 1.9% lies in the top ten. On this clone: Its antigen is unknown.

Input material: PBMCs. The genes are TRBV7-8 and TRBJ2-7; 7 bases map to TRBD2. The receptor's source is a young man in good health and CMV-seronegative. The CDR3 nucleotides read TGTGCCAGCAGCTTAGAACGGCGGGAGTGGACCTACGAGCAGTACTTC. It yields the protein CASSLERREWTYEQYF.